This T cell receptor (beta chain) is from a study of cytomegalovirus exposure and HLA in healthy donors (dated 2017 in TCRdb). Context from the whole study: In an earlier analysis of under 750 of the donors, 250 to 350 Gb of sequence data and 90 million to 130 million unique TCR beta sequences from 150 million to 200 million T cells were reported. Approximately 330 gigabases of sequencing data and around 85 million unique TCR sequences made up an early release that covered some 640 HLA-typed donors. Among the roughly 390 genotyped donors, around 81% belonged to the genetic ancestry cluster associated with self-reported Caucasian donors. The aim of the study was to test whether cataloging public T cell receptors could identify signatures of past pathogen exposure. The study profiled the T cell repertoires of hundreds of subjects by immunosequencing and related them to cytomegalovirus serostatus. Along with the approximately 700-subject first cohort, a separate validation cohort of around 110 different subjects was used. To predict cytomegalovirus infection status, the study combined high-throughput TCR immunosequencing, statistical association of individual TCRs with disease status, and machine learning. To study patterns of TCR occurrence, a later analysis re-analyzed previously published TCR beta repertoires from under 750 donors and added high-resolution HLA genotyping. Rather than drawing on any new phenotypic data, the later analysis identified candidate immune exposures from TCR beta sequences and the way those sequences occurred across donors. An earlier analysis of approximately 630 of the donors applied high-throughput TCR beta sequencing to assess whether each TCR beta V gene segment acted as functional or pseudogenic. Donor age, sex, ethnicity and CMV serostatus were collected together with the repertoire data. A later genetic analysis used genome-wide SNP genotypes for about 65% of the 666 donors, treating that subset as a discovery cohort. All discovery cohort repertoires had been generated using a single sequencing platform. HLA typing covered class I and class II loci at four-digit resolution. The number of donors typed differed by locus, with about 629-630 for A, B, C, DRB1 and DQB1, around 520 for DQA1, about 610 for DPA1, and around 450 for DPB1. Because of strong linkage in the cohort, roughly 5 DR-DQ haplotypes were treated as single units for association and clustering. Across some 400 genotyped donors of the cohort, an average of roughly 250,000 unique TCR beta nucleotide sequences per donor were sequenced, and roughly 18% of those sequences were non-productive.

The cohort consisted of 670 or so healthy bone marrow donors. Cohort members were all nominally healthy when sampled, although unrecorded immune exposures were likely present. The donor was CMV seronegative and belonged to the group of 350 or so seronegative cohort members. Each donor provided a peripheral blood sample, and peripheral blood mononuclear cells were used for TCR beta sequencing. Genomic DNA was extracted from the blood cell samples with the Qiagen DNeasy Blood Extraction Kit. This clone came up a few times. No antigen is known for it. No base quality information exists; no much larger clone differs at one position. The library was made by the immunoSEQ multiplex PCR assay. For the multiplex PCR, a mixture combining 60 forward primers for TCR Vbeta segments and 13 reverse primers for TCR Jbeta segments was used. Amplification of the CDR3 region of rearranged TCR beta genes was performed with a multiplex PCR assay on genomic DNA. Amplified TCR beta libraries were sequenced as 87-base-pair reads on the Illumina HiSeq System. Under the source paper's analysis protocol: Across the 700 or so repertoires, a later analysis counted 75 million to 90 million unique TCR beta chains, 8.5 million to 12 million of which were shared by at least two donors. To remove PCR and sequencing errors, raw reads were error-corrected and collapsed into unique sequences using a nearest-neighbor algorithm that merged closely related sequences. Alignment of CDR3 sequences to IMGT reference sequences was used to assign V, D and J gene segments. For a sequence to be retained, a match of at least six nucleotides to both a V gene segment and a J gene segment was required. A rearrangement counted as productive if the CDR3 had no stop codons and remained in frame with V and J, and every other rearrangement counted as non-productive. Following IMGT convention, CDR3 was defined as the stretch from the second conserved V-encoded cysteine to the conserved J-encoded phenylalanine. In an earlier analysis of some 550 of the donors, sequences lacking an unambiguous match to a single V gene segment were excluded. In an earlier analysis of roughly 600 of the donors, a V segment was called functional when productive rearrangements were above 56.7%, and segregating when the standard deviation between donors exceeded 5%. To diagnose cytomegalovirus status from the catalog of TCR beta chain sequences, a statistical classification framework was built. A later analysis assigned V and J genes by comparing TCR nucleotide sequences with IMGT/GENE-DB human TR gene sequences. Using the TCRdist pipeline, a later analysis assigned CDR3 sequences along with most-parsimonious VDJ recombination scenarios. In a later analysis, each TCR beta chain was defined by its CDR3 amino acid sequence together with its V-gene family, and reads lacking a unique V-gene family were excluded. To address suspected cross-contamination and a sequencing artifact, a later analysis removed several hundred highly shared, low-generation-probability nucleotide sequences. In a later analysis, a clonal expansion index for each public chain was calculated from normalized within-repertoire ranks of inferred template counts. In a later analysis, generation probabilities were computed with a VDJ recombination model fitted to out-of-frame rearrangements, and the resulting probabilities were checked against IGoR. Hypergeometric tests were used in a later analysis to score TCR-TCR, TCR-HLA and TCR-CMV co-occurrence, with a repertoire-size bias correction applied to the TCR pairs. To estimate false discovery rates, a later analysis permuted the HLA or CMV assignments 20 times. In a later analysis, co-occurring TCRs were grouped with DBSCAN, and TCRdist sequence similarity was added when clustering was performed within HLA-allele-positive subsets. Repertoires with fewer than 30,000 or more than 120,000 public chains were left out of co-occurrence clustering, as were a handful of repertoires with anomalous nucleotide sharing. In its TCRdb copy, this immuneACCESS table keeps in-frame sequences only and misses some clones. Where compared with another copy, unresolved V genes explain less than half of these, and the others have no known cause. That table supplies the V and J calls and clone size; D and trimming were determined from the DNA. Present in this sample are over 150,000 clones, over 65% of which were seen just once. The ten largest clonotypes hold 2.1% of the sample.

The germline V gene gives CDR1 as MNHEY and CDR2 as SVGAGI. V is pruned by 0 bases and J by 4 bases, leaving 2 bases of the junction without a gene match. The CDR3 spans 15 residues, from the cysteine through the phenylalanine. CDR3 DNA is the only sequence kept; it has 45 bases, read in frame from the first base. Here is what the overall study found, with its caveats: According to the authors, the approach could potentially be generalized to other disease states and immunological phenotypes. In a later analysis, HLA-associated TCR beta chains were found to be more clonally expanded and to have lower generation probabilities than equally common non-associated chains. A few of the identified cytomegalovirus-associated TCR beta chains were confirmed in vitro to be specific for cytomegalovirus antigens. In both the original and validation cohorts, the classifier was reported to diagnose cytomegalovirus status with high specificity and sensitivity. A cluster of highly shared sequence variants was judged likely to be a technical artifact of the sequencing pipeline. Linkage disequilibrium might explain the correlated functional status among segregating V segments, but an unknown experimental factor could not be ruled out. In a later analysis, 16,951 TCR beta sequences were associated with specific HLA alleles at a false discovery rate of 0.05. A later genetic analysis reported fewer N-insertions in productive TCRs among donors in an Asian-associated ancestry cluster than the roughly 650-donor mean. Only TCR beta chains were sequenced in this cohort, and the absence of alpha or paired-chain data limited detectable features. A further reported finding was that TCR beta sequences accurately predicted the HLA-A and HLA-B alleles for most subjects in the first cohort. In an earlier analysis of about 540 of the donors, most TCR beta V segments were observed in productive rearrangements about 90% or about 30% of the time, broadly matching IMGT annotations. Strong co-occurrence of HLA alleles, especially DR and DQ, made assigning TCR associations to individual alleles difficult. About 17 rarely observed V segments, including chromosome 9 orphons, were excluded from the earlier analysis of almost 600 of the donors because counts were too low. A later analysis found that most CMV-associated TCR beta chains appeared HLA-restricted, with HLA associations seemingly driven largely by CMV exposure. Most TCR sequences were seen in very few donors, while some public TCRs were found in many individuals. The study gave a list of about 170 TCR beta chains associated with cytomegalovirus. The only immune exposure information available for the cohort was CMV serostatus. Because HLA typing was unavailable for some donors at each locus, only the typed subset was used in association tests. An association between a missense DCLRE1C variant and V-gene and J-gene trimming of TCR beta chains was found in a later genetic analysis and replicated in an independent cohort. Because the 87-base-pair reads could not distinguish some IMGT-functional V segments, including TRBV6-2 and TRBV6-3, those segments were excluded. A later analysis found that TCR association rates varied across HLA loci, with DRB1 alleles showing the most associated TCRs and HLA-C alleles the fewest. Roughly uniform sequencing depth across donors was assumed in presence/absence analyses, although this assumption may not hold. In a later analysis, several top co-occurrence clusters were reported to appear linked to parvovirus B19, influenza, CMV and Epstein-Barr virus.

This TCR was sampled from a man in his thirties or forties in good health and CMV-seronegative. The rearranged chain carries TRBV6-5 and TRBJ1-5; 8 central nucleotides agree with TRBD1. The sequencing sample was made of PBMCs. The sequenced DNA: TGTGCCAGCAGTTACTCTGGACAGGGAAATCAGCCCCAGCATTTT. Its translation reads: CASSYSGQGNQPQHF.